This T cell receptor (beta chain) came from a study of T cells after yellow fever vaccination. Study conclusions and caveats: The booster saw the reappearance of most primary-vaccination clones (approximately 97% CD4, 70% to 90% CD8). Weaker, the secondary response peaked sooner, at day 5 versus 15. The presence of abundant clonotypes contaminating from the bulk population was possible in FACS-sorted repertoires.

With 4 bases removed from V and 0 bases from J, the gap between germline ends came to 9 bases. The CDR3 totals 14 residues. The V gene's germline CDR1 is MGHRA and CDR2 YSYEKL. TCR cDNA, made by 5'RACE template switching, carried an added universal primer site and UMIs. TCRdb fed the 5' RACE reads into MiXCR, producing one record per CDR3 protein. This sample has 100,000 to 150,000 distinct CDR3 sequences, with roughly 9% found just once. This clonotype has more than one count but fewer than ten. Its specificity is unknown. The source of this sequence is a man in his late teens or twenties who received the YFV17D yellow fever vaccine. Sequenced here: CD8+ T cells sorted from PBMCs, sampled on the day of the yellow fever booster vaccination. V gene TRBV4-1 combines with J gene TRBJ1-1; no clear D. In DNA form, the CDR3 reads TGCGCCAGCAGCCCCTATTTAATGAACACTGAAGCTTTCTTT. This gives the protein CASSPYLMNTEAFF.